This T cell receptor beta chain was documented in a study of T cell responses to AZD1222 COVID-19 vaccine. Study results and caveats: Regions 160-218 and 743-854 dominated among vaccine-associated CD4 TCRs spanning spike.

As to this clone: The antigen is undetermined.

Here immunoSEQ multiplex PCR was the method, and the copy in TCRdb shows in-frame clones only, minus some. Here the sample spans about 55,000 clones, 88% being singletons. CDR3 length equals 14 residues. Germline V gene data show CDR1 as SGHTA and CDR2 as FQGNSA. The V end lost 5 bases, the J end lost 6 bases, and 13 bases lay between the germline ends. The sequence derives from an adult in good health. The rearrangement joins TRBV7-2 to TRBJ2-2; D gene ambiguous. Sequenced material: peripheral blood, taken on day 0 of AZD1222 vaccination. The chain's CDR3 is CASSPDRFSGELFF. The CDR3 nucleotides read TGTGCCAGCAGCCCCGACCGGTTTTCCGGGGAGCTGTTTTTT.